These T cell receptor beta chains were read from a single sample in a study of cytomegalovirus exposure and HLA in healthy donors. The method was immunoSEQ multiplex PCR; TCRdb's version includes in-frame clones alone and lacks a portion of them. The sample comprises about 270,000 clones, roughly two thirds of which are singletons, and 2% to 2.5% rests with the top ten. Sequencing used PBMCs. The origin of the receptors is a female donor in good health and CMV-seronegative. Each CDR3 is given with its conserved first and last residue. The D gene is left open where the match is weak.

TRBD1 TRBV5-8 CASSFPPGQRRSYNEQFF
TRBD2 TRBV11-2 CASSFSSGSTDTQYF
TRBD2 TRBV2 CASSEAGGLGGETQYF
TRBD1 TRBV13 CASSLNRGSDTEAFF
- TRBV5-1 CASSLANLGSYNEQFF
- TRBV16 CASSQYGPYEQYF
TRBD1 TRBV11-3 CASSSRTGADTF
TRBD1 TRBV28 CASSPTRQGNMDEQYF
TRBD1 TRBV5-6 CASSLDGDSALEQYF
TRBD1 TRBV10-3 CAISPDREQFF